This T cell receptor beta chain derives from a study of blood T cell repertoires in COVID-19. The wider study: Sites in the United States, Italy and Spain provided acute and convalescent COVID-19 samples. Nucleic acid was either cDNA or gDNA, and it came from T cells, B-cell-depleted T cells, or PBMCs.

The repertoire was sequenced with immunoSEQ multiplex PCR; TCRdb's copy has only in-frame clones and lacks some. The sample gives around 180,000 clones, roughly 88% of which show up once; about 6.9% is in the top ten. The sequenced sample consisted of peripheral blood. This receptor was identified in an elderly man with COVID-19, enrolled during active disease.

CDR3 nucleotide sequence: TGTGCCAGCGGTCCCGGGACAGGGGCAATCCACGAGCAGTACTTC. This codes for CASGPGTGAIHEQYF. V gene TRBV6-5 combines with J gene TRBJ2-7; 10 bases align to TRBD1. The V gene end was trimmed by 8 bases and the J gene end by 5 bases; junction bases not matched to a gene: 12. The CDR3 contains 15 residues. Germline loops: CDR1 MNHEY, CDR2 SVGAGI.